The rows below give T cell receptor beta chains drawn from one sample of a study of T cell responses to AZD1222 COVID-19 vaccine. Method: immunoSEQ multiplex PCR; TCRdb's copy keeps in-frame clones and lacks some. The table has about 150,000 clones, approximately 90% seen once. The material was peripheral blood, obtained on day 0 of AZD1222 vaccination. The source is an adult in good health. Both conserved end residues are part of each CDR3. A D gene is named only where the DNA matches it firmly. Size values are once, few and many counts, or a class for expanded clones, and some rows have none.

clone size	J gene	V gene	D gene	CDR3 protein	CDR3 DNA
.	TRBJ2-2	TRBV19	TRBD1	CASRRQGASNTGELFF	TGTGCCAGTAGGAGGCAGGGGGCGTCGAACACCGGGGAGCTGTTTTTT
.	TRBJ1-4	TRBV29-1	.	CSVEGSIGEKLFF	TGCAGCGTTGAGGGGAGTATTGGTGAAAAACTGTTTTTT
.	TRBJ1-1	TRBV11-1	.	CASSLRRTEAFF	TGTGCCAGCAGCTTGAGAAGAACTGAAGCTTTCTTT
medium-sized	TRBJ1-1	TRBV6-5	.	CASSSPREGGETEAFF	TGTGCCAGCAGTTCCCCCAGGGAGGGAGGGGAGACTGAAGCTTTCTTT
.	TRBJ1-1	TRBV28	TRBD1	CASSTLQGARTEAFF	TGTGCCAGCAGTACACTACAGGGGGCGAGAACTGAAGCTTTCTTT
few	TRBJ2-7	TRBV18	TRBD2	CASSQVAGVIAYEQYF	TGTGCCAGCTCACAAGTAGCGGGGGTTATAGCCTACGAGCAGTACTTC
.	TRBJ1-4	TRBV11-2	.	CASSFGTASEGEKLFF	TGTGCCAGCAGCTTTGGGACCGCTTCTGAAGGTGAAAAACTGTTTTTT
.	TRBJ1-2	TRBV28	.	CASTPSQVSGYTF	TGTGCCAGCACCCCATCTCAGGTTTCTGGCTACACCTTC
.	TRBJ1-2	TRBV19	.	CASSTRGGTPYGYTF	TGTGCCAGTAGTACCCGAGGGGGGACACCCTATGGCTACACCTTC
.	TRBJ2-5	TRBV4-1	.	CASSQRDQETQYF	TGCGCCAGCAGCCAAAGGGACCAAGAGACCCAGTACTTC
.	TRBJ2-3	TRBV15	.	CATSRVGGALTDTQYF	TGTGCCACCAGCAGAGTAGGGGGGGCGCTCACAGATACGCAGTATTTT
.	TRBJ2-3	TRBV28	.	CATEAITDTQYF	TGTGCCACCGAGGCCATCACAGATACGCAGTATTTT
few	TRBJ1-1	TRBV19	TRBD1	CASSTLNRGLMNTEAFF	TGTGCCAGTAGTACGTTAAACAGGGGGCTTATGAACACTGAAGCTTTCTTT
once	TRBJ2-7	TRBV5-1	.	CASSLVAGTSYEQYF	TGCGCCAGCAGCTTGGTAGCCGGGACATCCTACGAGCAGTACTTC
.	TRBJ1-1	TRBV7-9	.	CASSHAGSHTEAFF	TGTGCCAGCAGCCACGCCGGGTCCCACACTGAAGCTTTCTTT
.	TRBJ2-7	TRBV5-1	TRBD1	CASSLKDRASYEQYF	TGCGCCAGCAGCTTAAAAGACAGGGCATCCTACGAGCAGTACTTC
.	TRBJ2-1	TRBV5-3	.	CARSLRGPVIDEQFF	TGTGCCAGAAGCCTCCGGGGGCCCGTTATCGATGAGCAGTTCTTC
.	TRBJ1-1	TRBV9	TRBD1	CASSGPTGDEAFF	TGTGCCAGCAGCGGACCGACAGGGGATGAAGCTTTCTTT
.	TRBJ2-7	TRBV6-6	TRBD1	CASSRTRDRETYEQYF	TGTGCCAGCAGCCGAACCAGGGACAGGGAAACCTACGAGCAGTACTTC
.	TRBJ1-2	TRBV10-3	TRBD1	CAISLQGNYGYTF	TGTGCCATCAGTCTACAGGGGAACTATGGCTACACCTTC
.	TRBJ2-1	TRBV11-2	.	CASSPLIFSTDEQFF	TGTGCCAGCAGCCCATTAATCTTTTCCACTGATGAGCAGTTCTTC
.	TRBJ1-6	TRBV15	.	CATSEEGNSPLHF	TGTGCCACCAGCGAAGAGGGGAATTCACCCCTCCACTTT
.	TRBJ1-1	TRBV12-3/TRBV12-4	.	CASSFGSSGEAFF	TGTGCCAGCAGTTTTGGGAGCTCCGGGGAGGCTTTCTTT
once	TRBJ1-2	TRBV7-2	TRBD1	CASSKQGQPPRNYGYTF	TGTGCCAGCAGCAAACAGGGGCAGCCCCCCAGAAACTATGGCTACACCTTC
.	TRBJ2-3	TRBV5-1	TRBD2	CASKGTSGTDTQYF	TGCGCCAGCAAGGGGACTAGCGGAACAGATACGCAGTATTTT
.	TRBJ1-2	TRBV6-2/TRBV6-3	.	CASSPRVIGAYTF	TGTGCCAGCAGTCCCAGGGTGATCGGAGCTTATACCTTC
.	TRBJ2-1	TRBV21-1	.	CASSPGLAGGPGHEQFF	TGTGCCAGCTCTCCGGGACTAGCGGGGGGGCCAGGCCATGAGCAGTTCTTC
.	TRBJ1-4	TRBV4-3	.	CASSQGTFEKLFF	TGCGCCAGCAGCCAAGGCACGTTTGAAAAACTGTTTTTT
.	TRBJ1-1	TRBV18	TRBD1	CASSGYRGSTEAFF	TGTGCCAGCTCCGGGTACAGGGGAAGCACTGAAGCTTTCTTT
.	TRBJ1-1	TRBV3-1/TRBV3-2	.	CASTRYGEAFF	TGTGCCAGCACCCGGTACGGTGAAGCTTTCTTT
.	TRBJ1-3	TRBV5-4	.	CASSRDRTSGNTIYF	TGTGCCAGCAGTCGAGACAGAACCTCTGGAAACACCATATATTTT
.	TRBJ2-1	TRBV28	.	CASSSLRGAVEQFF	TGTGCCAGCAGTTCTCTGAGGGGGGCGGTTGAGCAGTTCTTC
.	TRBJ2-5	TRBV4-1	.	CASSQAESETQYF	TGCGCCAGCAGCCAAGCAGAATCGGAGACCCAGTACTTC
once	TRBJ1-2	TRBV3-1/TRBV3-2	TRBD1	CASSPGTGNGYTF	TGTGCCAGCAGCCCGGGGACAGGGAATGGCTACACCTTC
.	TRBJ1-5	TRBV3-1/TRBV3-2	.	CASSQGANQPQHF	TGTGCCAGCAGCCAAGGGGCGAATCAGCCCCAGCATTTT
.	TRBJ1-2	TRBV19	TRBD1	CASSPGQGSYGYTF	TGTGCCAGTTCTCCCGGACAGGGAAGCTATGGCTACACCTTC
.	TRBJ2-3	TRBV28	.	CASSLSAPPDTQYF	TGTGCCAGCAGTTTATCCGCTCCCCCAGATACGCAGTATTTT
.	TRBJ1-4	TRBV4-3	TRBD1	CASSLEGGGQLNEKLFF	TGCGCCAGCAGCCTAGAGGGAGGGGGACAGCTTAATGAAAAACTGTTTTTT
.	TRBJ2-2	TRBV19	.	CASSPQGWVGELFF	TGTGCCAGTAGTCCCCAAGGGTGGGTAGGGGAGCTGTTTTTT
.	TRBJ2-1	TRBV7-2	.	CASTASVNNEQFF	TGTGCCAGCACCGCTAGCGTTAACAATGAGCAGTTCTTC
.	TRBJ2-7	TRBV28	.	CASRFSDRIYEQYF	TGTGCCAGCAGATTCTCAGACAGGATATACGAGCAGTACTTC
.	TRBJ2-1	TRBV13	.	CASSLRRSYNEQFF	TGTGCCAGCAGCTTGAGGCGATCCTACAATGAGCAGTTCTTC
.	TRBJ1-5	TRBV7-2	.	CASSLVPGDYQPQHF	TGTGCCAGCAGCTTAGTTCCAGGGGATTATCAGCCCCAGCATTTT
.	TRBJ1-1	TRBV5-3	TRBD1	CARSLALDRGRGTEAFF	TGTGCCAGAAGCTTGGCTTTGGACAGGGGTAGAGGCACTGAAGCTTTCTTT
.	TRBJ1-5	TRBV5-6	.	CASSVQGQPQHF	TGTGCCAGCAGCGTGCAGGGTCAGCCCCAGCATTTT
.	TRBJ1-1	TRBV3-1/TRBV3-2	.	CASSQAPRPGARAEAFF	TGTGCCAGCAGCCAAGCCCCCCGGCCGGGGGCGAGAGCTGAAGCTTTCTTT
once	TRBJ2-7	TRBV6-5	TRBD1	CASSYSGQGISYEQYF	TGTGCCAGCAGTTACTCTGGACAGGGGATCTCCTACGAGCAGTACTTC
.	TRBJ1-3	TRBV6-1	.	CASSEASSGNTIYF	TGTGCCAGCAGTGAAGCCAGCTCTGGAAACACCATATATTTT
once	TRBJ2-3	TRBV18	TRBD1	CASSPLGQGVADTQYF	TGTGCCAGCTCACCTCTCGGACAGGGGGTTGCCGATACGCAGTATTTT
.	TRBJ1-3	TRBV6-5	.	CASRSSRGTIYF	TGTGCCAGCAGATCCTCACGAGGCACCATATATTTT
.	TRBJ2-2	TRBV5-4	.	CASSLSVGGNTGELFF	TGTGCCAGCAGCTTGTCGGTGGGGGGTAACACCGGGGAGCTGTTTTTT